The 9 T cell receptor beta chains listed next were all sequenced from one sample in a study of T cell repertoires in cytomegalovirus infection. A single record per CDR3 protein comes from TCRdb applying MiXCR to the reads. The sample shows about 360,000 distinct CDR3 sequences, approximately 35% of them seen only once. Antigens of these TCRs are unknown. The sample consisted of cultured PBMCs, taken from culture after CMV antigen stimulation. These receptors were taken from a human donor in good health (CMV status not recorded). Some clones in this sample may be carry-over from other donors' samples.

This clonotype was seen at least ten times. The rearrangement links TRBV7-2 to TRBJ2-7; weak D call: TRBD2 (5 bases). The CDR3 runs 15 residues. Germline-derived CDR1 and CDR2 are SGHTA and FQGNSA. V was cut by 3 bases and J by 4 bases, with 16 bases left in between. CDR3 in amino acids: CASSFPGSLGYEQYF. In DNA form, the CDR3 reads TGTGCCAGCAGCTTCCCGGGGTCGTTGGGGTACGAGCAGTACTTC.

V and J are TRBV7-2 and TRBJ2-7, with D possibly matching TRBD2 (6 bases). V was pared by 11 bases and J by 0 bases, with 8 bases between. Germline CDR1 and CDR2: SGHTA and FQGNSA. The CDR3 is made up of 11 amino acids. CDR3 protein: CAGLSSYEQYV. For the CDR3, the DNA is TGTGCCGGACTAAGCTCCTACGAGCAGTACGTC.

This clonotype was observed a few times. The chain is built from TRBV20-1 and TRBJ2-7; TRBD1 matches at 7 bases. CDR1 is DFQATT and CDR2 is SNEGSKA in the germline V gene (reference sequence). CDR3 length equals 13 residues. The V segment lost 6 bases and the J segment 0 bases; nucleotides outside the gene matches: 5. This CDR3 is CSADGTDSYEQYF. CDR3 nucleotides: TGCAGTGCCGATGGGACAGACTCCTACGAGCAGTACTTC.

This clonotype was detected only once. The chain recombines TRBV12-3 or TRBV12-4 with TRBJ2-3; weak D call: TRBD1 (6 bases). The CDR3 has 14 amino acids. Trimming removed 2 bases at V and 6 bases at J, with 12 bases between. CDR3 loop: CASSLSGEGDTQYF. The CDR3, as DNA: TGTGCCAGCAGTTTATCAGGGGAAGGGGATACGCAGTATTTT.

The J gene is TRBJ2-7, the V gene TRBV7-4; D unclear. This CDR3 comprises 10 residues. Germline V gene lookup returns CDR1 SGHVT and CDR2 SQSDAQ. CDR3 loop: CGKFSYEQYV. In DNA, the CDR3 is TGTGGGAAGTTCTCCTACGAGCAGTACGTC.

The chain links TRBV7-2 to TRBJ2-1; D uncertain. CDR1 is SGHTA, CDR2 FQGNSA, per germline. Trimming pared 4 bases from V and 6 bases from J, leaving 10 bases between. The CDR3 is made up of 13 amino acids. CDR3 residues: CASSSDGLNEQFF. The CDR3 nucleotides read TGTGCCAGCAGCTCCGACGGCCTCAATGAGCAGTTCTTC.

A remark on this clonotype: This may arise from a read error, as a much more abundant clone is one base away. The CDR3 does not close with the conserved phenylalanine or tryptophan, likely indicating a read error. The chain combines TRBV7-2 with TRBJ2-4; 8 bases match TRBD1. The ends lost 1 base at V and 9 bases at J; junction bases unmatched: 8. The length of the CDR3 is 15 residues. Germline V gene lookup returns CDR1 SGHTA and CDR2 FQGNSA. CDR3 bases: TGTGCCAGCAGCTTAGTGGGGCAGGGGGCAACCATTCAGTACTAC. This translates into CASSLVGQGATIQYY.

The chain links TRBV4-1 to TRBJ2-3; the match to TRBD1 covers 7 bases. V was clipped by 7 bases and J by 1 base; unmatched bases: 2. Germline-derived CDR1 and CDR2 are MGHRA and YSYEKL. This CDR3 comprises 13 residues. CDR3 loop: CASKGQGTDTQYF. CDR3 nucleotide sequence: TGCGCCAGCAAAGGACAGGGCACAGATACGCAGTATTTT.

The rearrangement uses TRBV5-4 and TRBJ2-5, with TRBD1 matching over 9 bases. After removal of 4 bases from V and 2 bases from J, the junction contained 9 bases not matched to a gene. The CDR3 runs to 16 residues. Per the germline V gene, CDR1 is SGHNT and CDR2 is YYREEE (reference sequence). CDR3 sequence (DNA): TGTGCCAGCAGCAATACAGGGGGCGGAGGGCAAGAGACCCAGTACTTC. It specifies CASSNTGGGGQETQYF.